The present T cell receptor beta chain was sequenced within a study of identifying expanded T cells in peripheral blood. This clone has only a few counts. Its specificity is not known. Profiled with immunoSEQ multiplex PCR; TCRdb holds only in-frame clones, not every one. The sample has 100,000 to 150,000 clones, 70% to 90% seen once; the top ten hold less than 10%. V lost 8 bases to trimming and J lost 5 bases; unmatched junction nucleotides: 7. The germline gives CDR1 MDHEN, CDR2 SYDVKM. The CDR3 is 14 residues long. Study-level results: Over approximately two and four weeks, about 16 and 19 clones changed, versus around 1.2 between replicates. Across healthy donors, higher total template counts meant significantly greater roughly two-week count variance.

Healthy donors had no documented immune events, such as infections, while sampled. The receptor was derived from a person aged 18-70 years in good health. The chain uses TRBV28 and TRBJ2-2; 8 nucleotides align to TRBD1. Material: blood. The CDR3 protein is CASLNRGSTGELFF. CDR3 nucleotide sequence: TGTGCCAGCCTTAACAGGGGGAGTACCGGGGAGCTGTTTTTT.